The T cell receptor beta chain described here comes from a study of siplizumab effects on memory and regulatory T cells. Findings and limits, study-wide: Mappable alloreactive CD4+ clones were on average around 69% Treg-derived with siplizumab, approximately 26% in controls.

V dropped 4 bases and J dropped 5 bases, with 10 bases sitting between them. Germline V gene lookup returns CDR1 SGHKS and CDR2 YYEKEE (reference sequence). This CDR3 has 12 residues. Method: immunoSEQ multiplex PCR; TCRdb's copy keeps in-frame clones and lacks some. The sample yields nearly 85,000 clones, roughly 94% seen once. This clone was recorded only once. Its antigen is not identified. The receptor's source is a human donor in good health. Sequenced material: CD8+ T cells sorted from blood. This chain uses TRBV5-5 with TRBJ2-7, with D tentatively TRBD2 (5 bases). CDR3 region: CASSHPGNEQYF. DNA of the CDR3: TGTGCCAGCAGCCACCCCGGGAACGAGCAGTACTTC.